Each of the 18 T cell receptor beta chains below was sequenced from the same sample in a study of memory CD4+ T cells and cytomegalovirus serostatus. Profiled with immunoSEQ multiplex PCR; TCRdb holds only in-frame clones, not every one. The sample consists of 70,000 to 95,000 clones, 80% of them appearing once. The sort gate was single viable CD3+CD4+CD8-CD45RO+ cells for memory CD4+ T cells. Sequencing was carried out using memory CD4+ T cells from blood. These receptor sequences come from an adult in good health and CMV-seronegative.

The chain links TRBV10-3 to TRBJ1-1, with TRBD1 identical over 7 bases. Germline CDR1 ENHRY, CDR2 SYGVKD. The CDR3 has 15 residues. V lost 4 bases to trimming and J lost 1 base; unmatched junction nucleotides: 6. CDR3: CAISVDRATNTEAFF. The CDR3 DNA reads as TGTGCCATCAGTGTCGACAGGGCGACGAACACTGAAGCTTTCTTT.

This clone was counted a few times. This sequence joins TRBV28 and TRBJ2-7, with D perhaps being TRBD1 or TRBD2 (5 bases each). In germline, CDR1 is MDHEN, CDR2 SYDVKM. Trimming took off 6 bases at V and 5 bases at J, with 23 bases between the two ends. The length of the CDR3 is 16 residues. The chain's CDR3 is CASSFRDAGLLDEQYF. CDR3 nucleotide sequence: TGTGCCAGCAGCTTTCGGGACGCGGGTCTGCTGGACGAGCAGTACTTC.

The chain couples TRBV5-6 to TRBJ2-3; TRBD1 aligns across 8 bases. Per the germline V gene, CDR1 is SGHDT and CDR2 is YYEEEE. The CDR3 has 15 amino acids. Germline trimming cut 4 bases from V and 5 bases from J; bases unmatched to any gene: 9. The CDR3 sequence is CASSPLGTGEDTQYF. In DNA, the CDR3 is TGTGCCAGCAGCCCTCTGGGGACAGGAGAAGATACGCAGTATTTT.

This clone was seen only a few times. The junction departs from germline at one end; a sequencing error may be responsible. V gene TRBV6-5 combines with J gene TRBJ2-3, with D possibly matching TRBD1 (5 bases). This CDR3 has 14 residues. CDR1 is MNHEY, CDR2 SVGAGI, per germline. CDR3 DNA: TGTGCCAGCAGCTACTACCTAGGGGTAGATACGCAGTATTTT. Residues: CASSYYLGVDTQYF.

The chain couples TRBV4-1 to TRBJ2-7; 7 positions match TRBD2. Germline V gene sequence: CDR1 MGHRA, CDR2 YSYEKL. Germline trimming cut 1 base from V and 4 bases from J; bases unmatched to any gene: 13. This CDR3 is 17 amino acids long. Here the CDR3 reads CASSQVPLAEPSYEQYF. The DNA of the CDR3 is TGCGCCAGCAGCCAAGTTCCTCTAGCGGAACCCTCGTACGAGCAGTACTTC.

The rearrangement links TRBV6-1 to TRBJ1-5; D unclear. V lost 4 bases and J 0 bases, leaving 13 bases between the germline ends. The CDR3 contains 16 residues. The germline CDR1 and CDR2 sequences are MNHNS and SASEGT. The CDR3 is CASSGISLYSNQPQHF. The CDR3 DNA reads as TGTGCCAGCAGTGGTATTTCGCTATATAGCAATCAGCCCCAGCATTTT.

The V call is TRBV7-3, the J call TRBJ2-5, with 11 bases that match TRBD2. The V gene's germline CDR1 is SGHTA and CDR2 FQGTGA. V was pared by 2 bases and J by 2 bases, with 10 bases of the junction left unmatched. The CDR3 loop spans 18 amino acids. CDR3 nucleotides: TGTGCCAGCAGCTTACCTCATCGACTAGCGGGGACTCAAGAGACCCAGTACTTC. This translates into CASSLPHRLAGTQETQYF.

This clone was recorded only once. This chain links TRBV7-3 with TRBJ1-4; the match to TRBD1 covers 9 bases. Germline values: CDR1 SGHTA, CDR2 FQGTGA. V trimming: 2 bases; J trimming: 6 bases; junction bases outside the gene matches: 7. The CDR3 length is 16 residues. CDR3 residues: CASSLAVGQGYEKLFF. The CDR3 DNA follows: TGTGCCAGCAGCTTAGCGGTTGGACAGGGGTATGAAAAACTGTTTTTT.

About this clone itself: Other DNA variants within this sample encode the same CDR3. The chain combines TRBV4-1 with TRBJ2-5, with 7 bases aligning to TRBD2. V shed 0 bases, J shed 5 bases, and the junction held 9 bases outside the gene matches. The CDR3 is made up of 16 amino acids. Germline-derived CDR1 and CDR2 are MGHRA and YSYEKL. The CDR3 nucleotides read TGCGCCAGCAGCCAAGATCCGGGGGGTAGGCAGGAGACCCAGTACTTC. Its protein is CASSQDPGGRQETQYF.

The chain recombines TRBV15 with TRBJ1-2; D possibly corresponds to TRBD1 (5 bases). The V gene's germline CDR1 is LNHNV and CDR2 YYDKDF (reference sequence). This CDR3 is 14 amino acids long. V gave up 0 bases and J gave up 4 bases, with 9 bases separating them. Written as DNA, the CDR3 is TGTGCCACCAGCAGAGATCGGGGGTTCTATGGCTACACCTTC. Translating gives CATSRDRGFYGYTF.

This sequence joins TRBV5-1 and TRBJ2-1, with 9 positions matching TRBD1. This CDR3 is 12 amino acids long. Trimming removed 0 bases from V and 14 bases from J; junction bases left unmatched: 3. The V gene's germline CDR1 is SGHRS and CDR2 YFSETQ. CDR3 DNA: TGCGCCAGCAGCTTGGTGACAGGGGGTGAGTTCTTC. Its translation: CASSLVTGGEFF.

The chain has TRBV30 and TRBJ1-3; 10 positions agree with TRBD1. The CDR3 covers 16 residues. V was pared by 8 bases and J by 8 bases, with 18 bases of the junction left unmatched. The germline CDR1 and CDR2 sequences are GTSNPN and SVGIG (reference sequence). The CDR3 DNA reads TGTGCCGCAGACAGGGGACAGGGGCAAACGATGCACACCATATATTTT. Its translation is CAADRGQGQTMHTIYF.

J is TRBJ1-2 and V is TRBV14; possibly TRBD1 for D (6 bases). Per germline, CDR1 SGHDN and CDR2 FVKESK. With 7 bases removed from V and 9 bases from J, the gap between germline ends came to 18 bases. The CDR3 has 13 amino acids. CDR3 sequence (DNA): TGTGCCAGCACCCGACTTTCTACAGGGCGCTACACCTTC. Translation gives CASTRLSTGRYTF.

This chain links TRBV14 with TRBJ2-7; 9 positions match TRBD1. Per germline, CDR1 SGHDN and CDR2 FVKESK. The CDR3 spans 14 residues. J was trimmed by 5 bases and V by 6 bases; bases with no gene match: 8. The CDR3 DNA reads as TGTGCCAGCAGTACGACAGGGGGTATAAACGAGCAGTACTTC. Protein: CASSTTGGINEQYF.

The gene calls are TRBV7-8 and TRBJ1-5; 9 bases map to TRBD1. This CDR3 is built from 13 residues. The V gene end was trimmed by 5 bases and the J gene end by 7 bases; junction bases not matched to a gene: 3. CDR1 is SGHVS, CDR2 FQNEAQ, per germline. DNA of the CDR3: TGTGCCAGCAGCCTGGACAGGGGACAGCCCCAGCATTTT. This gives the protein CASSLDRGQPQHF.

The chain is built from TRBV28 and TRBJ1-2; no definite D call. CDR3 length: 13 amino acids. Germline V CDR1 and CDR2: MDHEN, SYDVKM. With 6 bases removed from V and 1 base from J, the gap between germline ends came to 9 bases. The CDR3 region has the DNA TGTGCCAGCAGCCTAGGTGATAACTATGGCTACACCTTC. It is translated as CASSLGDNYGYTF.

The V and J genes are TRBV5-1 and TRBJ2-2; no firm D call. The CDR3 runs to 15 residues. Trimming took off 6 bases at V and 3 bases at J, with 15 bases between the two ends. Germline V gene sequence: CDR1 SGHRS, CDR2 YFSETQ. The CDR3 region is CASTGRIGDTGELFF. The CDR3 region has the DNA TGCGCCAGCACAGGACGGATCGGCGACACCGGGGAGCTGTTTTTT.

The J gene is TRBJ2-7, the V gene TRBV10-2; D unresolved. Looked up from germline, CDR1 is WSHSY and CDR2 is SAAADI. The CDR3 runs 13 residues. V was shortened by 3 bases and J by 0 bases, with 6 bases between the two germline ends. Here the CDR3 DNA reads TGCGCCAGCAGTGACAGTTACTCCTACGAGCAGTACTTC. Protein product: CASSDSYSYEQYF.